Reported below is one T cell receptor (beta chain). This sample is drawn from a study of blood T cell repertoires in COVID-19. Only in-frame clones appear in the TCRdb table, and some are missing; sequencing was by immunoSEQ multiplex PCR. The repertoire holds approximately 150,000 clones, with 79% as singletons. Study members were between roughly 18 and 89 years old and lived in 25 or so US regions. The sequence came from a woman aged 70-85 years in a cohort exposed to, infected with or recovered from COVID-19 (not recorded which). The sequenced material came from PBMCs or T cells enriched from blood (not recorded which).

CDR3 sequence: CASSPAPPGLRYF. The CDR3 region has the DNA TGTGCCAGCAGCCCCGCCCCTCCAGGATTAAGGTACTTC. This chain links TRBV7-9 with TRBJ2-7; no definite D call. The V gene's germline CDR1 is SEHNR and CDR2 FQNEAQ (reference sequence). The CDR3 contains 13 residues. Trimming removed 5 bases from V and 12 bases from J, with 20 bases in between.